What follows are 31 T cell receptor beta chains derived from one specimen sequenced in a study of siplizumab effects on memory and regulatory T cells. TCRdb's copy holds only in-frame clones and misses some; the assay was immunoSEQ multiplex PCR. This sample has around 100,000 clones, with approximately 91% found just once. Sequencing was carried out using CD4+ T cells sorted from blood. The receptor set was obtained from a human donor in good health.

The chain links TRBV28 to TRBJ1-5, with D uncertain. This CDR3 comprises 18 residues. Germline CDR1 reads MDHEN; CDR2 reads SYDVKM. V lost 4 bases and J 2 bases, leaving 21 bases between the germline ends. CDR3 sequence: CASSSTGLWTARNQPQHF. CDR3 nucleotide sequence: TGTGCCAGCAGTTCCACGGGCCTTTGGACCGCCCGCAATCAGCCCCAGCATTTT.

This clone was found once. The chain joins TRBV6-6 to TRBJ1-5; D remains unclear. Germline V lookup: CDR1 MNHNY, CDR2 SVGAGI (reference sequence). This CDR3 has 13 residues. V was shortened by 2 bases and J by 5 bases, with 7 bases between the two germline ends. The CDR3 loop is CASSYNGDQPQHF. In DNA, the CDR3 is TGTGCCAGCAGTTACAACGGGGATCAGCCCCAGCATTTT.

This sequence joins TRBV4-3 and TRBJ1-1, with D unresolved. The CDR3 extends over 16 amino acids. The germline V gene has CDR1 LGHNA and CDR2 YSLEER. Trimming took 0 bases from V and 2 from J, leaving 13 bases between them. The CDR3 protein is CASSQDVTRRNTEAFF. The CDR3 DNA sequence: TGCGCCAGCAGCCAAGATGTGACACGACGTAACACTGAAGCTTTCTTT.

This chain joins TRBV27 and TRBJ1-2; 9 bases match TRBD1. The CDR3 has 14 amino acids. Germline CDR1 and CDR2: MNHEY and SMNVEV (reference sequence). V was clipped by 6 bases and J by 4 bases; unmatched bases: 6. The CDR3: CASRKTGGVYGYTF. The CDR3 region has the DNA TGTGCCAGCAGAAAAACAGGGGGCGTCTATGGCTACACCTTC.

The chain combines TRBV9 with TRBJ2-3, with unresolved D. CDR1 and CDR2 from the germline V gene are SGDLS and YYNGEE. The CDR3 is made up of 13 amino acids. V was trimmed by 1 base and J by 1 base, leaving 4 bases between them. The chain's CDR3 is CASSVSGTDTQYF. CDR3 sequence (DNA): TGTGCCAGCAGCGTATCGGGCACAGATACGCAGTATTTT.

This clone came up once. The chain uses TRBV7-9 and TRBJ1-2; 9 positions agree with TRBD1. CDR1 SEHNR and CDR2 FQNEAQ come from the germline V gene (reference sequence). Losses at the gene ends were 1 base for V and 7 bases for J; bases not matched to a gene: 7. The CDR3 length is 15 residues. In nucleotides, the CDR3 is TGTGCCAGCAGCTTAGATGGGACAGGGCTGGCTGGCTACACCTTC. Translation gives CASSLDGTGLAGYTF.

V usage is TRBV15 and J usage is TRBJ2-7; D uncertain. The V gene's germline CDR1 is LNHNV and CDR2 YYDKDF (reference sequence). There are 16 residues in the CDR3. Trimming took 3 bases from V and 5 from J, leaving 20 bases between them. The CDR3 sequence is CATSSEKTRVRDEQYF. In DNA, the CDR3 is TGTGCCACCAGCAGCGAAAAGACAAGGGTTAGGGACGAGCAGTACTTC.

This clone was seen just once. The rearrangement uses TRBV19 and TRBJ2-3; 9 bases agree with TRBD1. CDR3 length: 14 residues. Germline CDR1 and CDR2: LNHDA and SQIVND (reference sequence). V lost 8 bases to trimming and J lost 3 bases; unmatched junction nucleotides: 6. The CDR3: CASSPGQGTDTQYF. The CDR3 coding sequence is TGTGCCAGTTCCCCGGGACAGGGTACAGATACGCAGTATTTT.

The table lists this clone with a few counts. V usage is TRBV18 and J usage is TRBJ1-1; D ambiguous. This CDR3 is 16 amino acids long. The V and J ends lost 2 bases and 1 base respectively, with 14 bases between them. Germline CDR1 reads KGHSH; CDR2 reads LQKENI. The CDR3 DNA sequence: TGTGCCAGCTCACCAGCTCTGAGAGACGGGAACACTGAAGCTTTCTTT. It translates to CASSPALRDGNTEAFF.

V usage is TRBV7-2 and J usage is TRBJ2-5; TRBD2 matches 10 bases. CDR3 length equals 16 residues. V shed 5 bases and J 4 bases; nucleotides not matched to a gene: 10. CDR1 is SGHTA and CDR2 is FQGNSA in the germline V gene. The CDR3 protein is CASSRLPAGGRETQYF. The CDR3 DNA sequence: TGTGCCAGCAGCAGGCTCCCAGCGGGGGGGCGAGAGACCCAGTACTTC.

CDR3 amino acids: CASSLGSTFGEKLFF. In nucleotides, the CDR3 is TGTGCCAGCAGCTTAGGATCGACTTTCGGGGAAAAACTGTTTTTT. J is TRBJ1-4 and V is TRBV7-2; D not resolved. Between the trimmed V and J ends, which lost 1 base and 8 bases, there was a span of 14 bases. There are 15 residues in the CDR3. Looked up from germline, CDR1 is SGHTA and CDR2 is FQGNSA.

V usage is TRBV19 and J usage is TRBJ1-4; D is undetermined. Per germline, CDR1 LNHDA and CDR2 SQIVND (reference sequence). CDR3 length: 14 residues. Trimming pared 7 bases from V and 2 bases from J, leaving 11 bases between. Here the CDR3 DNA reads TGTGCCAGTACCCCCGGAGGGACTAATGAAAAACTGTTTTTT. It yields the protein CASTPGGTNEKLFF.

The chain recombines TRBV4-2 with TRBJ2-7; D possibly corresponds to TRBD1 (5 bases). The CDR3 runs 12 residues. The germline V gene has CDR1 LGHNA and CDR2 YNFKEQ. Trimming removed 1 base at V and 7 bases at J, with 8 bases between. CDR3: CASSQVRGEQYF. For the CDR3, the DNA is TGTGCCAGCAGCCAAGTAAGGGGTGAGCAGTACTTC.

V gene TRBV10-3 combines with J gene TRBJ1-4, with D possibly TRBD1 on 6 matching bases. Germline V gene data show CDR1 as ENHRY and CDR2 as SYGVKD. The CDR3 length is 15 residues. V lost 0 bases to trimming and J lost 7 bases, with 12 bases between them. CDR3 DNA sequence: TGTGCCATCAGTGAGTCGGCAGGGGCCGGTGAAAAACTGTTTTTT. Its translation: CAISESAGAGEKLFF.

The gene calls are TRBV10-2 and TRBJ1-5, with TRBD1 matching over 7 bases. The trim removed 8 bases at V and 1 base at J, leaving 2 bases unmatched. The CDR3 loop spans 13 amino acids. Germline lookup yields CDR1 WSHSY and CDR2 SAAADI. The CDR3 nucleotides read TGCGCCAGCTCGGGACAGAGCAATCAGCCCCAGCATTTT. Residues: CASSGQSNQPQHF.

The rearrangement links TRBV14 to TRBJ1-1; TRBD1 matches at 7 bases. The V gene end was trimmed by 6 bases and the J gene end by 2 bases; junction bases not matched to a gene: 3. The CDR3 sequence is 13 residues long. Per germline, CDR1 SGHDN and CDR2 FVKESK. The CDR3 DNA follows: TGTGCCAGCAGTCGACAGGGCAACACTGAAGCTTTCTTT. Protein sequence: CASSRQGNTEAFF.

CDR3 nucleotide sequence: TGCGCCAGCAGCCCAAGAGGCCGCGATGTGAACACTGAAGCTTTCTTT. Encoded protein: CASSPRGRDVNTEAFF. The rearrangement links TRBV4-1 to TRBJ1-1; D gene uncertain. Trimming took off 4 bases at V and 0 bases at J, with 15 bases between the two ends. The CDR3 spans 16 residues. The germline V gene has CDR1 MGHRA and CDR2 YSYEKL.

This sequence joins TRBV7-2 and TRBJ1-1; D is undetermined. CDR3 length equals 15 residues. Germline V gives CDR1 SGHTA, CDR2 FQGNSA. The V end lost 1 base, the J end lost 0 bases, and 9 bases lay between the germline ends. CDR3 sequence: CASSLGFGVNTEAFF. DNA of the CDR3: TGTGCCAGCAGCTTAGGATTCGGCGTGAACACTGAAGCTTTCTTT. The whole variable domain, remainder taken from reference TRBV7-2 and TRBJ1-1, is GAGVSQSPSNKVTEKGKDVELRCDPISGHTALYWYRQSLGQGLEFLIYFQGNSAPDKSGLPSDRFSAERTGGSVSTLTIQRTQQEDSAVYLCASSLGFGVNTEAFFGQGTRLTVV.

This clone was found once. The V and J genes are TRBV2 and TRBJ1-2; D remains unclear. Per the germline V gene, CDR1 is SNHLY and CDR2 is FYNNEI. The CDR3 covers 12 residues. Trimming removed 7 bases from V and 4 bases from J, with 10 bases in between. The CDR3 sequence: CASNFGLYGYTF. As DNA, the CDR3 is TGTGCCAGCAATTTTGGACTCTATGGCTACACCTTC.

The CDR3 nucleotides are TGTGCCATCACCGACGGTCTTCACGTCGATGAGCAGTTCTTC. Protein: CAITDGLHVDEQFF. The chain recombines TRBV10-3 with TRBJ2-1; D is unresolved. V lost 7 bases, J lost 8 bases, and 18 bases lay in between. The length of the CDR3 is 14 residues. Germline CDR1 ENHRY, CDR2 SYGVKD.

The chain employs TRBV6-6 and TRBJ1-2; a possible D gene is TRBD1 (5 bases). With 10 bases removed from V and 4 bases from J, the gap between germline ends came to 19 bases. CDR1 is MNHNY, CDR2 SVGAGI, per germline (reference sequence). The CDR3 is 14 amino acids. As DNA, the CDR3 is TGTGCCACCACGACCCAGGGCGGGACCTATGGCTACACCTTC. This sequence encodes CATTTQGGTYGYTF.

The CDR3 reads CASSLGGPIYGYTF. The CDR3 DNA follows: TGTGCCAGCAGTTTAGGGGGACCCATCTATGGCTACACCTTC. This chain links TRBV28 with TRBJ1-2; possible D gene TRBD1, 5 bases. The V gene's germline CDR1 is MDHEN and CDR2 SYDVKM. The CDR3 covers 14 residues. The V end was cut by 2 bases, the J end by 4 bases, with 11 bases between.

The chain carries TRBV5-8 and TRBJ2-5; TRBD1 aligns across 9 bases. V lost 2 bases and J lost 6; bases outside the gene matches: 8. The CDR3 is 15 amino acids. Germline V gene sequence: CDR1 SGHTS, CDR2 YDEGEE. CDR3 nucleotides: TGTGCCAGCAGCTTAAGGACAGGGGTTACGAAGACCCAGTACTTC. Translated, it gives CASSLRTGVTKTQYF.

The rearrangement joins TRBV27 to TRBJ1-5, with TRBD1 matching over 7 bases. The CDR3 has 15 residues. V trimming: 3 bases; J trimming: 6 bases; junction bases outside the gene matches: 8. Germline CDR1 is MNHEY and CDR2 is SMNVEV (reference sequence). As DNA, the CDR3 is TGTGCCAGCAGTTTCCGACAGGGAAAAAGTCAGCCCCAGCATTTT. Translated: CASSFRQGKSQPQHF.

This clone was seen only a few times. The chain is built from TRBV10-3 and TRBJ2-7; D perhaps matches TRBD1 (6 bases). V was clipped by 0 bases and J by 2 bases, with 11 bases between them. This CDR3 contains 15 residues. Germline lookup yields CDR1 ENHRY and CDR2 SYGVKD. The CDR3 spells CAISESVGAAYEQYF. The CDR3 DNA sequence: TGTGCCATCAGTGAGTCGGTGGGGGCCGCCTACGAGCAGTACTTC.

Points on this clone: At one of its ends the junction is not consistent with the germline gene, which may arise from a read error. The chain carries TRBV7-9 and TRBJ1-2, with D possibly matching TRBD1 (6 bases). The length of the CDR3 is 12 residues. Germline CDR1 and CDR2: SEHNR and FQNEAQ (reference sequence). In DNA form, the CDR3 reads TGTGCCAGCAGCGCAACATCAGGGGAAACAACTTTC. This sequence encodes CASSATSGETTF.

The V gene is TRBV30, the J gene TRBJ2-7, with D perhaps assigned TRBD1 or TRBD2 (5 bases each). The CDR3 runs 12 residues. Germline CDR1 is GTSNPN and CDR2 is SVGIG (reference sequence). Trimming stripped 5 bases from V and 3 bases from J, with 11 bases between. CDR3 sequence (DNA): TGTGCCTGGCACCGGGACGGCTACGAGCAGTACTTC. Its translation is CAWHRDGYEQYF.

The V call is TRBV28, the J call TRBJ1-2; D is perhaps TRBD1 (5 bases). The V end was cut by 10 bases, the J end by 7 bases, with 10 bases between. The CDR3 is 10 amino acids. Germline loops: CDR1 MDHEN, CDR2 SYDVKM. The CDR3 bases are TGTGCCACCCAGGGTTTTGGCTACACCTTC. Translating it yields CATQGFGYTF.

The V gene is TRBV2, the J gene TRBJ1-1, with TRBD1 matching over 10 bases. The CDR3 covers 12 residues. Unmatched junction bases numbered 2, after V lost 8 bases and J lost 5 bases. The V gene's germline CDR1 is SNHLY and CDR2 FYNNEI. The CDR3 sequence: CASGTGDTEAFF. DNA for the CDR3: TGTGCCAGCGGGACAGGGGATACTGAAGCTTTCTTT. Looking up the rest from reference TRBV2 and TRBJ1-1 gives the full variable domain: EPEVTQTPSHQVTQMGQEVILRCVPISNHLYFYWYRQILGQKVEFLVSFYNNEISEKSEIFDDQFSVERPDGSNFTLKIRSTKLEDSAMYFCASGTGDTEAFFGQGTRLTVV.

The chain is built from TRBV27 and TRBJ1-2, with D tentatively TRBD1 (5 bases). This CDR3 region has 14 residues. Germline CDR1 is MNHEY and CDR2 is SMNVEV (reference sequence). The ends were cut back, 2 bases at V and 4 bases at J, with 11 bases in the middle. The CDR3: CASSLRGVGYGYTF. In DNA form, the CDR3 reads TGTGCCAGCAGTTTAAGAGGGGTGGGCTATGGCTACACCTTC.

V usage is TRBV6-5 and J usage is TRBJ2-1; 11 nucleotides agree with TRBD1. CDR1 and CDR2 (germline): MNHEY, SVGAGI. Trimming removed 5 bases from V and 7 bases from J; junction bases left unmatched: 7. The CDR3 covers 15 residues. The CDR3 spells CASSTWTGGKNEQFF. The DNA of the CDR3 is TGTGCCAGCAGTACATGGACAGGGGGCAAGAATGAGCAGTTCTTC.